This T cell receptor beta chain comes out of a study of OX40 agonist ivuxolimab in advanced cancers. At the level of the study: In this trial design, patients received ivuxolimab intravenously at 0.01 to 10 mg/kg every 2 weeks. Treatment received earlier with anti-PD-1, anti-PD-L1 or anti-CTLA-4 agents was allowed, and under 50% had some. Patients with hepatocellular carcinoma, melanoma, renal cell or head and neck cancer made up the dose-escalation patients.

This CDR3 contains 14 residues. V lost 2 bases, J lost 8 bases, and 13 bases lay in between. Germline CDR1 SGHDT, CDR2 YYEEEE. Patients who had autoimmune disease history or got systemic immunosuppression were left out. Clones were sequenced by immunoSEQ multiplex PCR, and TCRdb holds only the in-frame ones, with some missing. The sample includes some 25,000 clones, around 80% seen only once; the top ten take 25% to 35%. The sequenced sample was CD4+ or CD8+ T cells sorted from blood, obtained in a trial of the OX40 agonist ivuxolimab. This chain links TRBV5-6 with TRBJ1-4; D is perhaps TRBD1 (6 bases). This receptor was identified in an adult with an advanced solid tumor such as melanoma, head and neck, liver or kidney cancer. The CDR3 DNA reads as TGTGCCAGCAGCTTACGACAGGAGGTCGAAAAACTGTTTTTT. Translated: CASSLRQEVEKLFF.